The 10 T cell receptor beta chains in this list originate from one sample, sequenced in a study of T cell changes during pregnancy in multiple sclerosis. Clones were sequenced by immunoSEQ multiplex PCR, and TCRdb holds only the in-frame ones, with some missing. Of roughly 38,000 clones in the sample, 92% were seen once. The material was CD4+ T cells from peripheral blood mononuclear cells, obtained before pregnancy. Every receptor here comes from a female donor with multiple sclerosis, enrolled in a pregnancy study.

With regard to this clone: This CDR3 is also generated by other DNA sequences in the sample. This chain links TRBV5-1 with TRBJ2-1; a possible D gene is TRBD2 (5 bases). CDR3 size: 16 residues. CDR1 and CDR2 from the germline V gene are SGHRS and YFSETQ. V was clipped by 5 bases and J by 1 base, with 16 bases between them. The CDR3 loop is CASSPLRGLSYNEQFF. The CDR3 DNA sequence: TGCGCCAGCAGTCCGTTGAGAGGGTTGTCCTACAATGAGCAGTTCTTC. The variable domain in full, with the rest retrieved from reference TRBV5-1 and TRBJ2-1, is KAGVTQTPRYLIKTRGQQVTLSCSPISGHRSVSWYQQTPGQGLQFLFEYFSETQRNKGNFPGRFSGRQFSNSRSEMNVSTLELGDSALYLCASSPLRGLSYNEQFFGPGTRLTVL.

The chain has TRBV7-2 and TRBJ2-7; D is undetermined. Germline CDR1 reads SGHTA; CDR2 reads FQGNSA. The V and J ends lost 1 base and 6 bases respectively, with 10 bases between them. The CDR3 sequence is 13 residues long. The CDR3: CASSLGRSREQYF. In DNA, the CDR3 is TGTGCCAGCAGCTTAGGCCGGAGCCGCGAGCAGTACTTC. Variable domain in full (rest from reference TRBV7-2 and TRBJ2-7): GAGVSQSPSNKVTEKGKDVELRCDPISGHTALYWYRQSLGQGLEFLIYFQGNSAPDKSGLPSDRFSAERTGGSVSTLTIQRTQQEDSAVYLCASSLGRSREQYFGPGTRLTVT.

With regard to this clone: The junction does not match germline at one end; this may be a read error. The rearrangement joins TRBV2 to TRBJ2-7; 8 bases are a match to TRBD2. The CDR3 has 13 amino acids. Germline V gene lookup returns CDR1 SNHLY and CDR2 FYNNEI. CDR3 sequence (DNA): TGTGCCAGCAGTGAAAATATTAGCGGGATTGAGAACTTC. This codes for CASSENISGIENF.

The V call is TRBV27, the J call TRBJ2-5, with 12 bases that match TRBD2. CDR1 and CDR2 (germline): MNHEY, SMNVEV (reference sequence). The CDR3 sequence is 20 residues long. Trimming cost V 8 bases and J 3 bases; bases outside gene matches: 22. The CDR3 spells CASPGLEDLCGLAGKETQYF. In DNA form, the CDR3 reads TGTGCCAGCCCCGGATTGGAAGATCTGTGTGGACTAGCGGGAAAAGAGACCCAGTACTTC.

This chain links TRBV29-1 with TRBJ2-7; D is unclear. CDR3 length: 12 amino acids. Germline assignment: CDR1 SQVTM and CDR2 ANQGSEA. Trimming left V 4 bases short and J 3 bases short, with 10 bases between. CDR3 residues: CSVVGSLYEQYF. Written as DNA, the CDR3 is TGCAGCGTTGTGGGCAGCCTCTACGAGCAGTACTTC.

V usage is TRBV7-8 and J usage is TRBJ2-1; TRBD2 aligns across 9 bases. The CDR3 covers 14 residues. Germline V gene data show CDR1 as SGHVS and CDR2 as FQNEAQ. Trimming cost V 8 bases and J 3 bases; bases outside gene matches: 5. The chain's CDR3 is CASGVAGVYNEQFF. The DNA for the CDR3 is TGTGCCAGCGGGGTAGCGGGAGTCTACAATGAGCAGTTCTTC.

This sequence joins TRBV7-3 and TRBJ2-1; D might be TRBD1 (5 bases). This CDR3 spans 11 amino acids. In germline, CDR1 is SGHTA, CDR2 FQGTGA. V lost 2 bases, J lost 10 bases, and 6 bases lay in between. CDR3: CASSLGAEQFF. CDR3 bases: TGTGCCAGCAGCTTAGGGGCAGAGCAGTTCTTC.

The J gene is TRBJ1-5, the V gene TRBV2; no clear D gene. The germline CDR1 and CDR2 sequences are SNHLY and FYNNEI. The CDR3 covers 12 residues. V dropped 7 bases and J dropped 2 bases, with 6 bases sitting between them. DNA of the CDR3: TGTGCCAGCAACGGGGGCAATCAGCCCCAGCATTTT. Residues: CASNGGNQPQHF.

The V and J genes are TRBV29-1 and TRBJ2-1; D is possibly TRBD2 (6 bases). The germline V and J ends were trimmed by 6 bases and 0 bases, with 12 bases remaining between them. The CDR3 has 14 amino acids. The V gene's germline CDR1 is SQVTM and CDR2 ANQGSEA. The chain's CDR3 is CSVGSGVSYNEQFF. CDR3 nucleotide sequence: TGCAGCGTAGGATCGGGAGTCTCCTACAATGAGCAGTTCTTC.

The chain combines TRBV14 with TRBJ2-1, with TRBD2 matching over 7 bases. Germline V gene sequence: CDR1 SGHDN, CDR2 FVKESK. The CDR3 loop spans 16 amino acids. V gave up 4 bases and J gave up 12 bases; unmatched junction bases: 18. In nucleotides, the CDR3 is TGTGCCAGCAGCCCCTATCAGGGAGGGGTCACATTCGCGCAGTTCTTC. Encoded protein: CASSPYQGGVTFAQFF.